This T cell receptor (beta chain) was obtained from a study of CD8+ T cells in alopecia areata. Broader study findings: Mice gave a clearer picture of TCR sharing than patients did, possibly for HLA-related reasons. Resident alphabeta T cells of normal skin are also sequenced in scalp samples.

Alopecia areata patients gave lesional scalp punch biopsies and peripheral blood samples. PBMCs yielded sorted CD4+ and CD8+ T cells. The V gene end was trimmed by 7 bases and the J gene end by 5 bases; junction bases not matched to a gene: 12. Germline V gives CDR1 SGHRS, CDR2 YFSETQ. This CDR3 has 15 amino acids. Remarks on this clone: The antigen remains unidentified.

Reverse transcribed after extraction, RNA yielded cDNA as the sequencing template. Sequenced by immunoSEQ multiplex PCR; TCRdb stores in-frame clones only, minus some. Of over 200,000 clones detected, 50% to 60% appear once; the ten largest clones hold over 0.4%. The V and J genes are TRBV5-1 and TRBJ2-7; 10 bases are a match to TRBD1. The starting material was CD4+ T cells sorted from blood, obtained at week 0. The sequence came from a human donor with alopecia areata. The CDR3 reads CASSEGAGQGNEQYF. Written as DNA, the CDR3 is TGCGCCAGCTCAGAGGGCGCGGGACAGGGGAACGAGCAGTACTTC.